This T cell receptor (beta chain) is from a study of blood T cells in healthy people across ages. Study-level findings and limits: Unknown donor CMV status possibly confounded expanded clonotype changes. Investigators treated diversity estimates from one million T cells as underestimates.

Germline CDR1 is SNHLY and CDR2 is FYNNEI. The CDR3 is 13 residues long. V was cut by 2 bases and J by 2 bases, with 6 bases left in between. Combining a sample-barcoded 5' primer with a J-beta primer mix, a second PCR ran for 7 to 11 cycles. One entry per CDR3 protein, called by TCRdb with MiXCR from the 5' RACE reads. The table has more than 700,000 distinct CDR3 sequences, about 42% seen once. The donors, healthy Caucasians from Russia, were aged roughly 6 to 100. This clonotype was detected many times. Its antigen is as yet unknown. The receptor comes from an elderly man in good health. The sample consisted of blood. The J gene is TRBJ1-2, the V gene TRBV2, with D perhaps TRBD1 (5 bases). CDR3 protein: CASSEQGNYGYTF. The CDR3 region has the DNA TGTGCCAGCAGTGAACAGGGCAACTATGGCTACACCTTC.